One sample yielded the 27 T cell receptor beta chains listed below, sequenced in a study of T cells in Graves' hyperthyroidism and ophthalmopathy. RNA transcripts gave rise to amplified TCR beta CDR3 regions. The HTBI primer set was used in a first-round RT-PCR of the TCR CDR3. Via MiXCR, TCRdb re-called the multiplex PCR reads, giving one row per CDR3 protein. The sample has about 640,000 distinct CDR3 sequences; about a fifth are singletons. What was sequenced was blood. The receptors here all came from a young man with Graves' ophthalmopathy.

This clonotype has ten or more counts. The rearrangement joins TRBV12-3 or TRBV12-4 to TRBJ1-4, with D perhaps matching TRBD1 (5 bases). Between the trimmed V and J ends, which lost 3 bases and 10 bases, there was a span of 15 bases. This CDR3 is 14 amino acids long. CDR3 amino acids: CASSFVGRRGKLFF. The CDR3 nucleotides are TGTGCCAGCAGTTTTGTGGGGCGCCGGGGAAAACTGTTTTTT.

The chain uses TRBV10-3 and TRBJ1-1; D is unresolved. Looked up from germline, CDR1 is ENHRY and CDR2 is SYGVKD. The V end lost 3 bases, the J end lost 1 base, and 12 bases lay between the germline ends. This CDR3 is built from 15 residues. DNA for the CDR3: TGTGCCATCAGTGAAAAGGGAATGGCGAACACTGAAGCTTTCTTT. Its translation is CAISEKGMANTEAFF.

CDR3 sequence reads: CSATSGRVSYNEQFF. CDR3 nucleotide sequence: TGCAGTGCTACTAGCGGGAGGGTCTCCTACAATGAGCAGTTCTTC. The chain combines TRBV20-1 with TRBJ2-1; 12 bases fit TRBD2. The ends lost 4 bases at V and 0 bases at J; junction bases unmatched: 1. The germline V gene has CDR1 DFQATT and CDR2 SNEGSKA (reference sequence). This CDR3 is built from 15 residues.

This clonotype was counted at least ten times. The chain carries TRBV12-3 or TRBV12-4 and TRBJ1-5, with D uncertain. Trimming cost V 1 base and J 6 bases, with 4 bases left between them. The CDR3 length is 12 residues. DNA of the CDR3: TGTGCCAGCAGTTTAGAGTCTCAGCCCCAGCATTTT. Translation gives CASSLESQPQHF.

This clonotype was recorded a few times. This chain connects TRBV28 to TRBJ1-1; D is ambiguous. V was pared by 2 bases and J by 4 bases, with 8 bases between. CDR3 size: 13 residues. Germline V gives CDR1 MDHEN, CDR2 SYDVKM. CDR3 nucleotides: TGTGCCAGCAGTTTAGAAACCCCCACTGAAGCTTTCTTT. As protein: CASSLETPTEAFF.

This clonotype was found a few times. The chain is built from TRBV5-1 and TRBJ2-1; 7 nucleotides match TRBD2. The germline CDR1 and CDR2 sequences are SGHRS and YFSETQ. V was pared by 4 bases and J by 7 bases, with 14 bases of the junction left unmatched. The CDR3 runs 16 residues. The CDR3 coding sequence is TGCGCCAGCAGCCATACTCTGGCGGGAGTTTATAATGAGCAGTTCTTC. It encodes CASSHTLAGVYNEQFF.

The table lists this clonotype with a few counts. V and J are TRBV6-1 and TRBJ2-7, with 10 bases fitting TRBD1. J was trimmed by 9 bases and V by 3 bases; bases with no gene match: 8. Germline CDR1 is MNHNS and CDR2 is SASEGT. This CDR3 has 14 amino acids. The CDR3: CASSETGGLRRQYF. In DNA, the CDR3 is TGTGCCAGCAGTGAGACAGGGGGCCTCCGCAGGCAGTACTTC.

The table lists this clonotype with a few counts. The chain combines TRBV20-1 with TRBJ2-3; 10 bases align to TRBD2. The CDR3 is made up of 13 amino acids. The ends lost 6 bases at V and 4 bases at J; junction bases unmatched: 4. CDR1 is DFQATT, CDR2 SNEGSKA, per germline (reference sequence). As DNA, the CDR3 is TGCAGTGCCAACCTAGCGGGAGCAGATACGCAGTATTTT. This encodes CSANLAGADTQYF.

This clonotype has just a few counts. The rearrangement joins TRBV7-4 to TRBJ2-7; TRBD2 might be the D (7 bases). The CDR3 covers 18 residues. Germline-derived CDR1 and CDR2 are SGHVT and SQSDAQ. V lost 2 bases to trimming and J lost 0 bases, with 20 bases between them. The CDR3 loop reads CASSLQGGDRVSSYEQYF. As DNA, the CDR3 is TGTGCCAGCAGCTTACAAGGGGGGGACCGAGTAAGCTCCTACGAGCAGTACTTC.

This clonotype appeared many times. The V call is TRBV15, the J call TRBJ2-5, with no clear D. This CDR3 is built from 14 residues. Germline CDR1 reads LNHNV; CDR2 reads YYDKDF (reference sequence). V was trimmed by 0 bases and J by 5 bases, leaving 10 bases between them. CDR3 nucleotide sequence: TGTGCCACCAGCAGAGATTCTGGGATTGAGACCCAGTACTTC. This translates into CATSRDSGIETQYF.

This clonotype was found a few times. The chain couples TRBV9 to TRBJ1-1, with 9 bases identical to TRBD1. V lost 3 bases, J lost 5 bases, and 11 bases stayed unmatched. Per the germline V gene, CDR1 is SGDLS and CDR2 is YYNGEE. The CDR3 contains 16 residues. CDR3 bases: TGTGCCAGCAGCGGATACAGGGGGCGAAAAGGAACTGAAGCTTTCTTT. Protein product: CASSGYRGRKGTEAFF.

The chain couples TRBV6-1 to TRBJ2-2; no definite D call. With 2 bases removed from V and 0 bases from J, the gap between germline ends came to 22 bases. From germline, CDR1 is MNHNS and CDR2 SASEGT. The CDR3 runs 20 residues. CDR3 region: CASSERKGKARLTNTGELFF. In DNA, the CDR3 is TGTGCCAGCAGTGAAAGGAAGGGTAAGGCACGCCTTACGAACACCGGGGAGCTGTTTTTT.

Only a few counts were recorded for this clonotype. The rearrangement joins TRBV6-1 to TRBJ2-7; no definite D call. Trimming removed 5 bases at V and 4 bases at J, with 6 bases between. The CDR3 has 11 amino acids. Germline CDR1 is MNHNS and CDR2 is SASEGT. CDR3 sequence (DNA): TGTGCCAGCAGTAATCAGTACGAGCAGTACTTC. It translates to CASSNQYEQYF.

The V gene is TRBV28, the J gene TRBJ1-3, with D perhaps matching TRBD1 (6 bases). This CDR3 is 15 amino acids long. Germline CDR1 reads MDHEN; CDR2 reads SYDVKM. Deletions cut 7 bases from V and 0 bases from J, with 13 bases between. CDR3 coding DNA: TGTGCCAGCAAAATTGGGACAAACTCTGGAAACACCATATATTTT. The encoded protein is CASKIGTNSGNTIYF.

The chain carries TRBV4-3 and TRBJ1-1, with unresolved D. The CDR3 spans 14 residues. CDR1 and CDR2 from the germline V gene are LGHNA and YSLEER. V lost 0 bases and J lost 4, with 9 bases in between. CDR3 protein: CASSQDPPLTEAFF. CDR3 nucleotide sequence: TGCGCCAGCAGCCAAGATCCCCCCCTCACTGAAGCTTTCTTT.

This clonotype was detected a few times. This sequence joins TRBV4-1 and TRBJ2-7, with 7 bases aligning to TRBD2. Germline CDR1 MGHRA, CDR2 YSYEKL. The CDR3 loop spans 14 amino acids. V lost 3 bases, J lost 4 bases, and 6 bases stayed unmatched. The CDR3 spells CASSQGREGYEQYF. The CDR3 bases are TGCGCCAGCAGCCAGGGCAGGGAGGGGTACGAGCAGTACTTC.

The table lists this clonotype with a few counts. V and J are TRBV28 and TRBJ1-4; 9 bases align to TRBD1. Germline V gene data show CDR1 as MDHEN and CDR2 as SYDVKM. The CDR3 contains 14 residues. The V and J ends lost 4 bases and 8 bases, in that order; junction bases with no gene match: 5. The CDR3 coding sequence is TGTGCCAGCAGTTCCGGGACAGGGCTAGAAAAACTGTTTTTT. Protein product: CASSSGTGLEKLFF.

This clonotype was seen only a few times. V is TRBV30 and J is TRBJ2-1; maybe TRBD2 (5 bases). CDR1 is GTSNPN and CDR2 is SVGIG in the germline V gene (reference sequence). CDR3 length equals 15 residues. Trimming cost V 5 bases and J 9 bases, with 23 bases left between them. The CDR3 DNA reads TGTGCCTGGGGCGGAGGTGGGTCTCGGAACGGTGAGCAGTTCTTC. It codes for CAWGGGGSRNGEQFF.

At least ten counts were recorded for this clonotype. J is TRBJ2-2 and V is TRBV5-5; D call uncertain. Germline CDR1 reads SGHKS; CDR2 reads YYEKEE (reference sequence). The ends were cut back, 4 bases at V and 0 bases at J, with 13 bases in the middle. The CDR3 covers 16 residues. The CDR3 spells CASSRDPHANTGELFF. The DNA of the CDR3 is TGTGCCAGCAGCCGTGACCCCCACGCGAACACCGGGGAGCTGTTTTTT. Together with reference TRBV5-5 and TRBJ2-2, the CDR3 gives the full variable domain: DAGVTQSPTHLIKTRGQQVTLRCSPISGHKSVSWYQQVLGQGPQFIFQYYEKEERGRGNFPDRFSARQFPNYSSELNVNALLLGDSALYLCASSRDPHANTGELFFGEGSRLTVL.

This rearrangement joins TRBV20-1 to TRBJ2-7; a weak D match, TRBD2 (8 bases). CDR3 length: 14 amino acids. Germline V gene sequence: CDR1 DFQATT, CDR2 SNEGSKA (reference sequence). V was cut by 6 bases and J by 1 base, with 16 bases left in between. CDR3 DNA: TGCAGTGCCTCACAGGGGACTAGTTCCTACGAGCAGTACTTC. It codes for CSASQGTSSYEQYF.

V gene TRBV7-2 combines with J gene TRBJ2-1; D is perhaps TRBD2 (5 bases). Trimming took off 0 bases at V and 2 bases at J, with 14 bases between the two ends. The CDR3 spans 17 residues. Germline V gives CDR1 SGHTA, CDR2 FQGNSA. This CDR3 reads CASSLAGVRVAYNEQFF. In DNA form, the CDR3 reads TGTGCCAGCAGCTTAGCTGGTGTGAGGGTCGCCTACAATGAGCAGTTCTTC.

In this sample, this clonotype turned up many times. This rearrangement joins TRBV30 to TRBJ1-4, with 8 bases matching TRBD1. J was trimmed by 5 bases and V by 4 bases; bases with no gene match: 9. Per the germline V gene, CDR1 is GTSNPN and CDR2 is SVGIG (reference sequence). This CDR3 spans 15 amino acids. CDR3 sequence reads: CAWTRRQGKNEKLFF. In nucleotides, the CDR3 is TGTGCCTGGACCCGTCGACAGGGGAAAAATGAAAAACTGTTTTTT.

This clonotype was counted a single time. The V call is TRBV20-1, the J call TRBJ2-1, with D tentatively TRBD1 (6 bases). Germline values: CDR1 DFQATT, CDR2 SNEGSKA (reference sequence). CDR3 length: 14 residues. The V and J ends lost 0 bases and 4 bases respectively, with 10 bases between them. CDR3 nucleotides: TGCAGTGCTAGAGACAGGGGCAGATACAATGAGCAGTTCTTC. Encoded protein: CSARDRGRYNEQFF.

This clonotype has ten or more counts. The chain joins TRBV27 to TRBJ2-1, with D possibly being TRBD1 or TRBD2 (6 bases each). V lost 6 bases and J 8 bases, leaving 23 bases between the germline ends. The CDR3 extends over 16 amino acids. The germline gives CDR1 MNHEY, CDR2 SMNVEV (reference sequence). For the CDR3, the DNA is TGTGCCAGCAGCCCCTCTGGGGGAATAGGGGGGTATGAGCAGTTCTTC. Translated: CASSPSGGIGGYEQFF.

CDR3 nucleotide sequence: TGCGCCAGCAGCCAAGACCCAGGGGGGGGGTATAGCAATCAGCCCCAGCATTTT. Its protein is CASSQDPGGGYSNQPQHF. The chain uses TRBV4-1 and TRBJ1-5, with TRBD1 identical over 7 bases. CDR1 and CDR2 (germline): MGHRA, YSYEKL. The length of the CDR3 is 18 residues. The J segment lost 0 bases and the V segment lost 0 bases, leaving 8 bases of the junction unmatched.

Many counts were recorded for this clonotype. The chain combines TRBV7-9 with TRBJ1-1, with 8 bases that match TRBD1. Losses at the gene ends were 5 bases for V and 5 bases for J; bases not matched to a gene: 7. Germline assignment: CDR1 SEHNR and CDR2 FQNEAQ (reference sequence). The CDR3 covers 14 residues. The CDR3 region has the DNA TGTGCCAGCAGCGCACAGGGGGATCGGACTGAAGCTTTCTTT. Protein: CASSAQGDRTEAFF. The variable domain in full, completed from reference TRBV7-9 and TRBJ1-1, reads DTGVSQNPRHKITKRGQNVTFRCDPISEHNRLYWYRQTLGQGPEFLTYFQNEAQLEKSRLLSDRFSAERPKGSFSTLEIQRTEQGDSAMYLCASSAQGDRTEAFFGQGTRLTVV.

This sequence joins TRBV6-5 and TRBJ2-1; no clear D. Deletions cut 0 bases from V and 4 bases from J, with 10 bases between. CDR1 and CDR2 from the germline V gene are MNHEY and SVGAGI. The CDR3 is 15 residues long. For the CDR3, the DNA is TGTGCCAGCAGTTACTCGTCGGAAAGATACAATGAGCAGTTCTTC. Protein: CASSYSSERYNEQFF.